The rows below give T cell receptor beta chains drawn from one sample of a study of cytomegalovirus exposure and HLA in healthy donors. The assay was immunoSEQ multiplex PCR, and TCRdb's table has in-frame clones only and misses some. The sample comprises about 150,000 clones, roughly 85% of which are singletons, and 2.3% rests with the top ten. Sequences were obtained from PBMCs. The receptor source for this set is a woman aged 18-29 years in good health and CMV-seronegative. CDR3s include the opening cysteine and the closing phenylalanine or tryptophan. The D gene is left open where the match is weak. The size field is filled for only some rows; it gives once, few, many or a size class.

d_gene	v_gene	j_gene	abundance	CDR3nt	CDR3aa
.	TRBV9	TRBJ2-3	.	TGTGCCAGCAGCGTACAACCGGGACACGGCGCAGATACGCAGTATTTT	CASSVQPGHGADTQYF
.	TRBV4-3	TRBJ2-7	many	TGCGCCAGCAGCCAAGAGAGGGCCCCGTCCTACGAGCAGTACTTC	CASSQERAPSYEQYF
.	TRBV7-2	TRBJ1-3	.	TGTGCCAGCAGCCAACAGCAGGGTAACTCTGGAAACACCATATATTTT	CASSQQQGNSGNTIYF
.	TRBV2	TRBJ2-2	.	TGTGCCACCGGACAGCAGAACACCGGGGAGCTGTTTTTT	CATGQQNTGELFF
TRBD1	TRBV28	TRBJ1-1	.	TGTGCCAGCAGGCCACAGGGGAAGACTGAAGCTTTCTTT	CASRPQGKTEAFF
.	TRBV4-3	TRBJ1-6	.	TGCGCCAGCAGCCAAGATGGGGCAGGGGCTCGTAATTCACCCCTCCACTTT	CASSQDGAGARNSPLHF
.	TRBV2	TRBJ2-7	.	TGTGCCAGCAGTGAGCCCGTGGCCGACGAGCAGTACTTC	CASSEPVADEQYF
.	TRBV18	TRBJ2-1	.	TGTGCCAGCTCACCGGCGGGGGCATCCTACAATGAGCAGTTCTTC	CASSPAGASYNEQFF
TRBD2	TRBV28	TRBJ2-1	.	TGTGCCGCGCGGGGGGACACCTCCAATGAGCAGTTCTTC	CAARGDTSNEQFF
TRBD1	TRBV7-9	TRBJ2-7	few	TGTGCCAGCAGCACCCGGGACAGCTACGAGCAGTACTTC	CASSTRDSYEQYF
TRBD1	TRBV19	TRBJ1-1	.	TGTGCCAGTAGTATTACAGGGGGGAACACTGAAGCTTTCTTT	CASSITGGNTEAFF
.	TRBV28	TRBJ2-2	.	TGTGCCAGCAGTTCCTACGACGGGGAGCTGTTTTTT	CASSSYDGELFF
.	TRBV25-1	TRBJ1-5	few	TGTGCCAGCAGTGAAACAAGCAATCAGCCCCAGCATTTT	CASSETSNQPQHF
.	TRBV7-8	TRBJ1-1	.	TGTGCCAGCAGCTTGGCAGGGTCGAACACTGAAGCTTTCTTT	CASSLAGSNTEAFF
TRBD1	TRBV4-3	TRBJ1-4	.	TGCGCCAGCAGCCAAGAAGGGACAGGGAGAGGCAGCGAAAAACTGTTTTTT	CASSQEGTGRGSEKLFF
TRBD2	TRBV6-1	TRBJ2-3	.	TGTGCCAGCTCGCGGGGGGGGCCTGTGGATACGCAGTATTTT	CASSRGGPVDTQYF
TRBD2	TRBV10-3	TRBJ2-7	once	TGTGCCATCAGTGCGGGTAGCGGGGGCCCCTACGAGCAGTACTTC	CAISAGSGGPYEQYF
.	TRBV28	TRBJ2-4	.	TGTGCCAGCAGTTCCCTCACACAATTAAACATTCAGTACTTC	CASSSLTQLNIQYF
TRBD1	TRBV27	TRBJ2-7	.	TGTGCCAGCAGTTTAGAGGGGTGGGGGACAGGGCCAACCTACGAGCAGTACTTC	CASSLEGWGTGPTYEQYF
.	TRBV9	TRBJ1-4	.	TGTGCCAGCAGCTCCCGGGGAGGGGGTCAAGAAAAACTGTTTTTT	CASSSRGGGQEKLFF
.	TRBV6-6	TRBJ1-6	few	TGTGCCAGCATCCCTGACAGAACCAATTCACCCCTCCACTTT	CASIPDRTNSPLHF
.	TRBV30	TRBJ1-5	.	TGTGCCTGGAGTGTAAAGGGGACAAGTGCCTATCAGCCCCAGCATTTT	CAWSVKGTSAYQPQHF